Listed below are T cell receptor beta chains from one sample, sequenced in a study of cytomegalovirus exposure and HLA in healthy donors. Measured with immunoSEQ multiplex PCR; TCRdb has only the in-frame clones, and not every one. The profile shows approximately 180,000 clones, 60% to 85% of them singletons. Sequencing used PBMCs. The source is a male donor in good health and CMV-seronegative. CDR3s include the opening cysteine and the closing phenylalanine or tryptophan. D genes are given only for firm matches. Clone size, where shown, is once, few, many, or a class for clones that have expanded.

TRBV5-1	NA	NA	TRBJ1-1	TGCGCCAGCAGCTTGGCCGAGGGAATGAGGACTGAAGCTTTCTTT	CASSLAEGMRTEAFF
TRBV28	NA	NA	TRBJ2-6	TGTGCCAGCAGTGTCGGGGGAGGTGGGGCTGGGGCCAACGTCCTGACTTTC	CASSVGGGGAGANVLTF
TRBV6-6	NA	NA	TRBJ2-3	TGTGCCAGCAGTTACTCGCGGAACACAGATACGCAGTATTTT	CASSYSRNTDTQYF
TRBV19	NA	NA	TRBJ1-5	TGTGCCAGTAGTATAGCAAGCAGGGCTAGCAATCAGCCCCAGCATTTT	CASSIASRASNQPQHF
TRBV11-3	NA	NA	TRBJ1-2	TGTGCCAGCAGCTTGGGACTCCAGGGATATGGCTACACCTTC	CASSLGLQGYGYTF
TRBV7-2	NA	NA	TRBJ2-5	TGTGCCACCGGGACATCGGGGGAGACCCAGTACTTC	CATGTSGETQYF
TRBV11-2	TRBD2	NA	TRBJ2-5	TGTGCCAGCAGCCTACCCGCCGGGGACTACAGCCAAGAGACCCAGTACTTC	CASSLPAGDYSQETQYF
TRBV19	NA	NA	TRBJ1-5	TGTGCCAGTAGATGGGGGCAGATTAATAGCAATCAGCCCCAGCATTTT	CASRWGQINSNQPQHF
TRBV30	NA	NA	TRBJ2-1	TGTGCCTGGAGCCCTAGCCGGAATGGGCAGTTCTTC	CAWSPSRNGQFF
TRBV11-2	TRBD1	NA	TRBJ1-1	TGTGCCAGCAGCTTTCGGACAGGGCGGGACACTGAAGCTTTCTTT	CASSFRTGRDTEAFF
TRBV29-1	NA	NA	TRBJ1-1	TGCAGCGTAGCCAACGGTCGAGACACTGAAGCTTTCTTT	CSVANGRDTEAFF
TRBV30	TRBD1	NA	TRBJ1-1	TGTGCCTGGAGTAAGGGACAGGGGGGCACTGAAGCTTTCTTT	CAWSKGQGGTEAFF
TRBV28	TRBD1	NA	TRBJ1-5	TGTGCCAGCAGTTCCGGGACAGGGTGGTTCCAGCCCCAGCATTTT	CASSSGTGWFQPQHF
TRBV29-1	TRBD1	few	TRBJ2-7	TGCAGCGTTGGTGGGAACAGGGGCCACGGTCGCGAGCAGTACTTC	CSVGGNRGHGREQYF
TRBV28	TRBD2	NA	TRBJ2-1	TGTGCCAGCAGTTCCTGGACTAGCGGGAGGGCCGACAATGAGCAGTTCTTC	CASSSWTSGRADNEQFF
TRBV6-1	NA	NA	TRBJ1-5	TGTGCCAGCAGTGATCCCCGGGGTCAGAGCAATCAGCCCCAGCATTTT	CASSDPRGQSNQPQHF
TRBV15	NA	NA	TRBJ2-2	TGTGCCACCAATTTAGGTGGCGGATTCCCTGCGAACACCGGGGAGCTGTTTTTT	CATNLGGGFPANTGELFF
TRBV7-2	TRBD1	once	TRBJ2-1	TGTGCCAGCAGCCCAAGACAGGGCAGCAATGAGCAGTTCTTC	CASSPRQGSNEQFF
TRBV5-1	TRBD1	NA	TRBJ1-3	TGCGCCAGCAGACCTGGGACAGCGGGAAACACCATATATTTT	CASRPGTAGNTIYF
TRBV2	TRBD2	NA	TRBJ2-3	TGTGCCAGCAAGCTAGCGGGAGGGGGCCTCACAAATACGCAGTATTTT	CASKLAGGGLTNTQYF
TRBV28	TRBD1	NA	TRBJ1-1	TGTGCCAGCAGTTCCACCGGGACAGGGGTTAACACTGAAGCTTTCTTT	CASSSTGTGVNTEAFF
TRBV10-3	NA	NA	TRBJ1-1	TGTGCCATCAGTGTAACAGGGACAAACACTGAAGCTTTCTTT	CAISVTGTNTEAFF
TRBV7-8	NA	NA	TRBJ2-7	TGTGCCAGCAGCCCGGGACAACGTGAGCAGTACTTC	CASSPGQREQYF
TRBV7-9	TRBD2	NA	TRBJ2-3	TGTGCCAGCAGCTCCACTAGCGAGGGAAGCACAGATACGCAGTATTTT	CASSSTSEGSTDTQYF
TRBV19	NA	NA	TRBJ2-7	TGTGCCAGTAGACAGGGAACTGGCGAGCAGTACTTC	CASRQGTGEQYF
TRBV10-1	NA	NA	TRBJ1-1	TGCGCCAGCAGTGATGGTAGTTACACTGAAGCTTTCTTT	CASSDGSYTEAFF
TRBV19	TRBD1	NA	TRBJ1-1	TGTGCCAGTAGATTCGGACAGGGAAACACTGAAGCTTTCTTT	CASRFGQGNTEAFF
TRBV4-3	TRBD2	NA	TRBJ2-3	TGCGCCAGCAGTGGACTAGCGGGATACACAGATACGCAGTATTTT	CASSGLAGYTDTQYF
TRBV4-1	TRBD1	few	TRBJ2-7	TGCGCCAGCAGCCAATCCGAGGGGGACAGGGTCTACGAGCAGTACTTC	CASSQSEGDRVYEQYF
TRBV7-9	NA	NA	TRBJ2-2	TGTGCCAGCACCCCCGCGAGGGAGCTGTTTTTT	CASTPARELFF